Below are 32 T cell receptor beta chains sequenced from a single sample in a study of human T cells and chemical hapten exposure. Time point noted: patch test 2, 6 weeks after DPC sensitization. The treatment here: therapeutic diphenylcyclopropenone sensitization with weekly scalp DPC. TCRdb processed the RACE reads anew with MiXCR; each CDR3 protein has one entry. Among roughly 52,000 distinct CDR3 sequences listed, more than 9% were seen once. The sample in question was whole blood, obtained in connection with sensitization to the hapten diphenylcyclopropenone (DPC). These receptor sequences come from a woman aged 50 to 60 with alopecia areata. Some clones in this sample may be carry-over from other donors' samples.

This clonotype was observed a few times. This sequence joins TRBV11-2 and TRBJ2-4; D gene ambiguous. The CDR3 has 14 amino acids. Trimming stripped 0 bases from V and 5 bases from J, with 8 bases between. The germline V gene has CDR1 SGHAT and CDR2 FQNNGV. The CDR3 region has the DNA TGTGCCAGCAGCTTAGATCCCCGGGAAAACATTCAGTACTTC. Translating it yields CASSLDPRENIQYF.

In its sample, this clonotype was seen a few times. This chain uses TRBV28 with TRBJ2-5, with TRBD2 matching 9 bases. Trimming cost V 4 bases and J 5 bases; bases outside gene matches: 5. The CDR3 covers 14 residues. Looked up from germline, CDR1 is MDHEN and CDR2 is SYDVKM. The CDR3 is CASSSQGLAETQYF. In DNA, the CDR3 is TGTGCCAGCAGTTCCCAAGGACTAGCGGAGACCCAGTACTTC.

The sample holds a few counts of this clonotype. The CDR3 is CSAQMGLAGNNEQFF. CDR3 coding DNA: TGCAGTGCTCAAATGGGACTAGCGGGAAACAATGAGCAGTTCTTC. The V call is TRBV20-1, the J call TRBJ2-1; TRBD2 matches at 13 bases. CDR3 length equals 15 residues. Germline assignment: CDR1 DFQATT and CDR2 SNEGSKA (reference sequence). J gave up 5 bases and V 5 bases, and 6 bases lay outside the gene matches.

This clonotype appeared many times. The genes are TRBV6-5 and TRBJ1-1, with D unclear. V lost 6 bases and J lost 1, with 15 bases in between. The CDR3 totals 15 residues. Germline V lookup: CDR1 MNHEY, CDR2 SVGAGI. CDR3 DNA sequence: TGTGCCAGCAGCCAAAACGGTCGGGGGAACACTGAAGCTTTCTTT. It translates to CASSQNGRGNTEAFF.

This clonotype has a count of ten or more. The V and J genes are TRBV29-1 and TRBJ2-7; D not resolved. Trimming removed 4 bases from V and 1 base from J, with 11 bases in between. Germline CDR1 SQVTM, CDR2 ANQGSEA. The CDR3 contains 13 residues. The CDR3 bases are TGCAGCGTTGCTCAGCCTCAATCCTACGAGCAGTACTTC. It specifies CSVAQPQSYEQYF.

This clonotype was counted many times. The chain combines TRBV6-5 with TRBJ1-3; tentatively, D is TRBD1 (5 bases). The CDR3 covers 14 residues. Germline CDR1 is MNHEY and CDR2 is SVGAGI. Deletions cut 5 bases from V and 4 bases from J, with 12 bases between. CDR3 in DNA: TGTGCCAGCAGTGGGACGGTAGAAGGAAACACCATATATTTT. Its translation is CASSGTVEGNTIYF.

The chain couples TRBV27 to TRBJ2-2, with D unresolved. The germline V gene has CDR1 MNHEY and CDR2 SMNVEV (reference sequence). There are 16 residues in the CDR3. V lost 4 bases, J lost 0 bases, and 12 bases lay in between. In DNA form, the CDR3 reads TGTGCCAGCAGTTCCCTCAGGACCTCGAACACCGGGGAGCTGTTTTTT. This encodes CASSSLRTSNTGELFF.

The rearrangement joins TRBV12-3 or TRBV12-4 to TRBJ2-2; TRBD2 matches at 10 bases. The CDR3 is 15 residues long. Trimming cost V 3 bases and J 4 bases; bases outside gene matches: 2. DNA of the CDR3: TGTGCCAGCAGTTTCAGCGGGAGGGCCACCGGGGAGCTGTTTTTT. Its protein is CASSFSGRATGELFF.

This chain connects TRBV7-8 to TRBJ2-1, with 8 bases lining up with TRBD2. Germline assignment: CDR1 SGHVS and CDR2 FQNEAQ. This CDR3 region has 19 residues. V gave up 4 bases and J gave up 0 bases; unmatched junction bases: 14. Here the CDR3 reads CASSSRSVAGTSSYNEQFF. The CDR3, as DNA: TGTGCCAGCAGCTCCCGGTCGGTAGCGGGAACGAGCTCCTACAATGAGCAGTTCTTC.

The rearrangement links TRBV12-3 or TRBV12-4 to TRBJ2-3, with D tentatively TRBD1 (6 bases). CDR3 length: 15 amino acids. V was trimmed by 7 bases and J by 1 base, leaving 15 bases between them. CDR3 nucleotides: TGTGCCAGCATTTACGGGGACACACGCACAGATACGCAGTATTTT. Amino acids: CASIYGDTRTDTQYF.

At least ten counts were recorded for this clonotype. This chain joins TRBV10-2 and TRBJ2-7; D gene uncertain. Per the germline V gene, CDR1 is WSHSY and CDR2 is SAAADI. Trimming removed 2 bases at V and 3 bases at J, with 11 bases between. This CDR3 is built from 14 residues. CDR3: CASSEPPDLYEQYF. In nucleotides, the CDR3 is TGCGCCAGCAGTGAGCCCCCGGACCTCTACGAGCAGTACTTC.

This clonotype was observed a handful of times. The chain combines TRBV28 with TRBJ2-7; 9 nucleotides match TRBD2. The length of the CDR3 is 13 residues. The germline gives CDR1 MDHEN, CDR2 SYDVKM. J gave up 3 bases and V 7 bases, and 4 bases lay outside the gene matches. CDR3 amino acids: CASTRLADYEQYF. CDR3 bases: TGTGCCAGCACCCGACTAGCGGACTACGAGCAGTACTTC.

This clonotype was picked up a small number of times. The chain links TRBV6-2 or TRBV6-3 to TRBJ2-5; D gene uncertain. CDR1 and CDR2 from the germline V gene are MNHEY and SVGEGT. The V end lost 5 bases, the J end lost 10 bases, and 23 bases lay between the germline ends. The CDR3 is made up of 15 amino acids. In DNA form, the CDR3 reads TGTGCCAGCAGTCCCACTCGACCCGGCTTAGGTGACCAGTACTTC. Its protein is CASSPTRPGLGDQYF.

This clonotype was seen a handful of times. The J gene is TRBJ2-7, the V gene TRBV6-2 or TRBV6-3, with 12 bases identical to TRBD1. The CDR3 loop spans 15 amino acids. Unmatched junction bases numbered 5, after V lost 6 bases and J lost 2 bases. CDR1 MNHEY and CDR2 SVGEGT come from the germline V gene. The CDR3 protein is CASSLGQGATYEQYF. Written as DNA, the CDR3 is TGTGCCAGCAGCCTGGGACAGGGGGCCACCTACGAGCAGTACTTC.

This clonotype was counted ten times or more. The gene calls are TRBV11-2 and TRBJ2-3; no definite D call. Between the trimmed V and J ends, which lost 5 bases and 6 bases, there was a span of 6 bases. Germline CDR1 is SGHAT and CDR2 is FQNNGV. The CDR3 extends over 11 amino acids. CDR3 sequence (DNA): TGTGCCAGCAGCCAAATGGATACGCAGTATTTT. Amino acids: CASSQMDTQYF.

This clonotype occurred many times. The chain carries TRBV11-2 and TRBJ2-1; TRBD2 aligns across 10 bases. Germline lookup yields CDR1 SGHAT and CDR2 FQNNGV. With V trimmed by 8 bases and J by 8 bases, 6 bases remained unmatched. The CDR3 runs to 13 residues. CDR3 DNA sequence: TGTGCCAGCGGGCTAGCGGGGGAGGATGAGCAGTTCTTC. This sequence encodes CASGLAGEDEQFF.

This clonotype turned up a few times. This chain connects TRBV7-8 to TRBJ2-7, with no clear D. V lost 1 base to trimming and J lost 0 bases, with 16 bases between them. CDR1 SGHVS and CDR2 FQNEAQ come from the germline V gene. The CDR3 covers 17 residues. This chain's CDR3 is CASSLVSTTDYSYEQYF. The CDR3 bases are TGTGCCAGCAGCTTAGTGAGCACAACCGATTACTCCTACGAGCAGTACTTC.

This clonotype was picked up a small number of times. This chain links TRBV27 with TRBJ2-7; 7 nucleotides match TRBD2. This CDR3 comprises 13 residues. Germline CDR1 is MNHEY and CDR2 is SMNVEV (reference sequence). The J segment lost 7 bases and the V segment lost 4 bases, leaving 7 bases of the junction unmatched. The CDR3 loop is CASSSGLVGEQYF. In DNA, the CDR3 is TGTGCCAGCAGTTCAGGACTAGTGGGGGAGCAGTACTTC.

There are many counts of this clonotype. The chain combines TRBV2 with TRBJ1-6; D is ambiguous. The ends were cut back, 8 bases at V and 7 bases at J, with 9 bases in the middle. Germline CDR1 and CDR2: SNHLY and FYNNEI. This CDR3 contains 12 residues. The CDR3 loop reads CASENYNSPLHF. The CDR3 region has the DNA TGTGCCAGCGAAAACTACAATTCACCCCTCCACTTT.

Here the CDR3 reads CASSVGQYTGELFF. CDR3 sequence (DNA): TGTGCCAGCAGCGTAGGCCAGTACACCGGGGAGCTGTTTTTT. This chain joins TRBV9 and TRBJ2-2; D remains unclear. Germline values: CDR1 SGDLS, CDR2 YYNGEE. Trimming pared 0 bases from V and 3 bases from J, leaving 6 bases between. The CDR3 is made up of 14 amino acids.

This clonotype was seen many times. This chain connects TRBV5-1 to TRBJ1-2; a possible D gene is TRBD1 (6 bases). The germline gives CDR1 SGHRS, CDR2 YFSETQ. Trimming pared 1 base from V and 8 bases from J, leaving 18 bases between. The CDR3 covers 15 residues. In DNA, the CDR3 is TGCGCCAGCAGCTTGTCCGAGTTACAGGGAATCGGCTACACCTTC. Translation gives CASSLSELQGIGYTF.

This clonotype was observed a handful of times. This sequence joins TRBV20-1 and TRBJ2-2; D might be TRBD1 (5 bases). The germline CDR1 and CDR2 sequences are DFQATT and SNEGSKA (reference sequence). V was pared by 6 bases and J by 7 bases, with 15 bases between. CDR3 size: 13 residues. The CDR3 DNA is TGCAGTGCAATAAGCCCCAGGGTCGGGGAGCTGTTTTTT. Translating gives CSAISPRVGELFF.

This clonotype occurred a few times. Here the CDR3 reads CASSLTLAGGEKQYF. The CDR3 DNA sequence: TGTGCCAGCAGTTTAACCCTAGCGGGAGGGGAGAAGCAGTACTTC. This chain joins TRBV28 and TRBJ2-7; 12 positions agree with TRBD2. The CDR3 spans 15 residues. CDR1 is MDHEN, CDR2 SYDVKM, per germline. With V trimmed by 2 bases and J by 8 bases, 7 bases remained unmatched.

The count of this clonotype is one. This chain uses TRBV2 with TRBJ2-3; either TRBD1 or TRBD2 may fit D (5 bases each). Germline CDR1 is SNHLY and CDR2 is FYNNEI. The CDR3 has 14 residues. V was shortened by 5 bases and J by 5 bases, with 14 bases between the two germline ends. CDR3 region: CASSSLLGVDTQYF. As DNA, the CDR3 is TGTGCCAGCAGTAGCCTTTTGGGGGTAGATACGCAGTATTTT.

This clonotype was seen more than once but under ten times. V is TRBV12-3 or TRBV12-4 and J is TRBJ2-7; 7 bases map to TRBD2. The ends lost 4 bases at V and 6 bases at J; junction bases unmatched: 9. The CDR3 covers 14 residues. CDR3 amino acids: CASSWGTIRGEQYF. The CDR3 DNA reads as TGTGCCAGCAGTTGGGGGACTATAAGGGGCGAGCAGTACTTC.

V gene TRBV5-1 combines with J gene TRBJ1-1; D perhaps matches TRBD1 (5 bases). Between the trimmed V and J ends, which lost 0 bases and 5 bases, there was a span of 14 bases. The CDR3 sequence is 15 residues long. Germline CDR1 is SGHRS and CDR2 is YFSETQ. The DNA for the CDR3 is TGCGCCAGCAGCTTGGGGGCGATAAGGGGTACTGAAGCTTTCTTT. It is translated as CASSLGAIRGTEAFF.

This clonotype turned up a few times. The V gene is TRBV13, the J gene TRBJ2-3; no clear D. Germline assignment: CDR1 PRHDT and CDR2 FYEKMQ (reference sequence). There are 15 residues in the CDR3. With 11 bases removed from V and 4 bases from J, the gap between germline ends came to 22 bases. The chain's CDR3 is CASLRMGFRADTQYF. CDR3 DNA: TGTGCCTCCCTCCGGATGGGCTTTAGGGCAGATACGCAGTATTTT.

The chain joins TRBV5-1 to TRBJ2-7; D gene unclear. With 3 bases removed from V and 0 bases from J, the gap between germline ends came to 10 bases. The germline V gene encodes CDR1 SGHRS and CDR2 YFSETQ. The CDR3 loop spans 14 amino acids. The CDR3 sequence: CASSYGFSSYEQYF. CDR3 DNA: TGCGCCAGCAGCTACGGTTTTAGCTCCTACGAGCAGTACTTC.

This clonotype was counted between two and nine times. V usage is TRBV10-3 and J usage is TRBJ2-7; D is unresolved. The germline CDR1 and CDR2 sequences are ENHRY and SYGVKD. V was clipped by 2 bases and J by 0 bases, with 11 bases between them. This CDR3 is built from 15 residues. The CDR3 region has the DNA TGTGCCATCAGTGAGGCAGACTTTGCCTCCTACGAGCAGTACTTC. Translation: CAISEADFASYEQYF.

A few counts support this clonotype. The V gene is TRBV10-1, the J gene TRBJ2-3; TRBD1 matches 9 bases. From germline, CDR1 is WNHNN and CDR2 SYGVQD (reference sequence). The CDR3 runs to 14 residues. V lost 4 bases to trimming and J lost 4 bases; unmatched junction nucleotides: 3. CDR3 residues: CASSGTGGPDTQYF. The CDR3 DNA sequence: TGCGCCAGCAGTGGCACAGGGGGCCCAGATACGCAGTATTTT.

This chain uses TRBV28 with TRBJ1-1; D perhaps matches TRBD1 (6 bases). V was clipped by 3 bases and J by 1 base, with 12 bases between them. The CDR3 covers 15 residues. CDR1 and CDR2 (germline): MDHEN, SYDVKM. The CDR3 protein is CASSFYRVENTEAFF. CDR3 DNA: TGTGCCAGCAGTTTCTACAGGGTGGAGAACACTGAAGCTTTCTTT.

Concerning this clonotype: It may be a read error: a sequence one base away is much more abundant. The chain links TRBV28 to TRBJ2-5; D call uncertain. CDR1 is MDHEN and CDR2 is SYDVKM in the germline V gene. The CDR3 has 14 amino acids. The V end lost 7 bases, the J end lost 1 base, and 13 bases lay between the germline ends. The CDR3 here is CASNPTAFQETQYF. The CDR3, as DNA: TGTGCCAGCAATCCTACAGCTTTCCAAGAGACCCAGTACTTC.